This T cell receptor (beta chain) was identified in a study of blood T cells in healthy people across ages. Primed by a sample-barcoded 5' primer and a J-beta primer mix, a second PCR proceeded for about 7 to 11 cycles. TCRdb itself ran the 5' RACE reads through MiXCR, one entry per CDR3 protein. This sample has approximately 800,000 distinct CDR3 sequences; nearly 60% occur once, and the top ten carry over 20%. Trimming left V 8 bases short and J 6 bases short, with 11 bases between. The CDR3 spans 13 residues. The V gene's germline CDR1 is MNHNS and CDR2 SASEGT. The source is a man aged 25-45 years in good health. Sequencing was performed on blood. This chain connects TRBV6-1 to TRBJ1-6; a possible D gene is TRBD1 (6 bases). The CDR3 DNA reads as TGTGCCAGCTTGACAGGCCTTAATTCACCCCTCCACTTT. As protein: CASLTGLNSPLHF.